A single T cell receptor (beta chain) is shown here with its context. The antigen is unknown. The method was immunoSEQ multiplex PCR; TCRdb's version includes in-frame clones alone and lacks a portion of them. The sample yields 110,000 or so clones, about 84% seen once. CDR3 size: 20 residues. Trimming cost V 0 bases and J 4 bases; bases outside gene matches: 16. CDR1 and CDR2 from the germline V gene are GTSNPN and SVGIG (reference sequence). This record comes from a study of cytomegalovirus exposure and HLA in healthy donors. Overall study findings and caveats: Most TCR sequences showed up rarely, but some public TCRs showed up in many donors. Subsequent analysis showed first-cohort TCR clusters tending to co-occur in some 120 validation repertoires.

The TCR originated in a man aged 18 to 35 in good health and CMV-seronegative. Material: PBMCs. The chain has TRBV30 and TRBJ2-6, with TRBD2 matching over 9 bases. The CDR3 DNA follows: TGTGCCTGGAGTGTAAGCCGGAGGATAGCGGGAGCGAAAGGGGCCAACGTCCTGACTTTC. Its translation: CAWSVSRRIAGAKGANVLTF.